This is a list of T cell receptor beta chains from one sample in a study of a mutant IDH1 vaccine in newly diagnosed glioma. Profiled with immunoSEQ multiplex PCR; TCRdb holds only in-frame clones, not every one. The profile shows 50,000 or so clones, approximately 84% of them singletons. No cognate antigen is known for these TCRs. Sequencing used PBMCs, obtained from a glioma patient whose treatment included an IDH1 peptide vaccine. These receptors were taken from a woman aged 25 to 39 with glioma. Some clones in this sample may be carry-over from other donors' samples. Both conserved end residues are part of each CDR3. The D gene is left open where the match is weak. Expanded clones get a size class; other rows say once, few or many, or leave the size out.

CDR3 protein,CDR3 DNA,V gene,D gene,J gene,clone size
CASRRGGEGTEAFF,TGTGCCAGCAGGAGAGGGGGGGAGGGCACTGAAGCTTTCTTT,TRBV7-9,-,TRBJ1-1,-
CASSLDLARGTEAFF,TGTGCCAGCAGCTTAGATTTGGCGCGAGGCACTGAAGCTTTCTTT,TRBV11-2,-,TRBJ1-1,-
CASSDRADTQYF,TGCGCCAGCAGTGACAGGGCAGATACGCAGTATTTT,TRBV10-2,-,TRBJ2-3,-
CASSPGLAGGRTGELFF,TGTGCCAGTAGTCCGGGACTAGCGGGAGGGAGAACCGGGGAGCTGTTTTTT,TRBV19,TRBD2,TRBJ2-2,once
CASSSGQFNQPQHF,TGTGCCAGCAGTTCCGGACAGTTCAATCAGCCCCAGCATTTT,TRBV27,-,TRBJ1-5,-
CAWSVIQEADTQYF,TGTGCCTGGAGTGTAATCCAGGAGGCAGATACGCAGTATTTT,TRBV30,-,TRBJ2-3,-
CASRLTGIGNTIYF,TGTGCCAGTAGGCTGACAGGGATCGGAAACACCATATATTTT,TRBV19,TRBD1,TRBJ1-3,once
CASSLAGKGYGNQPQHF,TGTGCCAGCAGCTTAGCGGGAAAAGGGTATGGCAATCAGCCCCAGCATTTT,TRBV7-8,-,TRBJ1-5,-
CASSLFMGQTSNQPQHF,TGTGCCAGCAGTTTATTTATGGGACAGACTAGCAATCAGCCCCAGCATTTT,TRBV27,TRBD1,TRBJ1-5,once
CASSLSSSGTNYEQYF,TGTGCCAGCAGTTTATCGTCTAGCGGGACCAACTACGAGCAGTACTTC,TRBV27,TRBD2,TRBJ2-7,once
CASSYMVNEQFF,TGTGCCAGCAGTTACATGGTCAATGAGCAGTTCTTC,TRBV2,-,TRBJ2-1,few
CASSSLDEQFF,TGCGCCAGCAGCTCTCTGGATGAGCAGTTCTTC,TRBV4-1,-,TRBJ2-1,-
CASSRGHGENQPQHF,TGCGCCAGCAGCCGAGGACACGGGGAGAATCAGCCCCAGCATTTT,TRBV4-1,-,TRBJ1-5,-
CASRGDSYEQYF,TGCGCCAGCAGGGGGGACTCCTACGAGCAGTACTTC,TRBV10-2,-,TRBJ2-7,-
CASSGLAGYLQPTDTQYF,TGCGCCAGCAGTGGACTAGCGGGTTACCTACAACCCACAGATACGCAGTATTTT,TRBV10-2,TRBD2,TRBJ2-3,-
CASSITWAGANYGYTF,TGTGCCAGCAGTATCACTTGGGCGGGAGCTAACTATGGCTACACCTTC,TRBV27,-,TRBJ1-2,-
CASSSGQGWTEAFF,TGTGCCAGCAGCTCTGGACAGGGTTGGACTGAAGCTTTCTTT,TRBV11-2,TRBD1,TRBJ1-1,-
CAIRDTLLSSTDTQYF,TGTGCCATCCGGGACACCCTATTGTCTAGCACAGATACGCAGTATTTT,TRBV10-3,-,TRBJ2-3,-
CASQIWGTGGVSGYTF,TGTGCCAGTCAAATCTGGGGGACAGGGGGCGTCAGTGGCTACACCTTC,TRBV19,TRBD1,TRBJ1-2,-
CASSGGLAGGRTQYF,TGCGCCAGCAGTGGGGGACTAGCGGGAGGTCGTACGCAGTATTTT,TRBV10-1,TRBD2,TRBJ2-3,-
CSDLGHENQAFF,TGCAGCGACCTTGGACACGAAAACCAAGCTTTCTTT,TRBV29-1,-,TRBJ1-1,few
CSVIRVQGDYNEQFF,TGCAGCGTCATTAGAGTTCAAGGGGATTACAATGAGCAGTTCTTC,TRBV29-1,-,TRBJ2-1,-
CASSVQGPPGNTIYF,TGTGCCAGCAGTGTCCAGGGACCACCTGGAAACACCATATATTTT,TRBV6-1,-,TRBJ1-3,-
CASSRTGTGVRGTEAFF,TGTGCCAGTAGTAGAACCGGGACAGGAGTACGCGGCACTGAAGCTTTCTTT,TRBV19,TRBD1,TRBJ1-1,-
CASKPHGEQETQYF,TGTGCCAGCAAACCCCACGGGGAACAAGAGACCCAGTACTTC,TRBV25-1,-,TRBJ2-5,-
CASSVGTGQPQHF,TGTGCCAGCAGCGTAGGAACGGGTCAGCCCCAGCATTTT,TRBV9,-,TRBJ1-5,-
CATSRERAPRSSYNEQFF,TGTGCCACCAGCAGAGAGAGGGCCCCAAGGAGCTCCTACAATGAGCAGTTCTTC,TRBV15,-,TRBJ2-1,-
CASSPGGEGPYEQYF,TGTGCCAGCAGCCCAGGGGGGGAGGGCCCCTACGAGCAGTACTTC,TRBV7-8,-,TRBJ2-7,once